The 22 T cell receptor beta chains presented below share a single source sample, sequenced in a study of shared clonotypes between healthy human individuals. Clones were read by immunoSEQ multiplex PCR, and TCRdb kept only the in-frame ones, dropping some. The profile shows around 2.3 million clones, 90% to 97% of them singletons. The source material was naive CD4+ T cells sorted from blood. Subset: CD45RA+ positively selected. The source of these receptors is a man between 18 and 29 years old in good health.

The V and J genes are TRBV9 and TRBJ2-1; the D gene is possibly TRBD2 (7 bases). Trimming took 0 bases from V and 0 from J, leaving 10 bases between them. The CDR3 totals 16 residues. Germline V CDR1 and CDR2: SGDLS, YYNGEE. CDR3 DNA sequence: TGTGCCAGCAGCGTAGGTGGGGGGGCCTCCTACAATGAGCAGTTCTTC. This gives the protein CASSVGGGASYNEQFF.

The chain recombines TRBV7-9 with TRBJ2-2, with a tentative D call TRBD2 (6 bases). The V gene's germline CDR1 is SEHNR and CDR2 FQNEAQ (reference sequence). Trimming removed 8 bases at V and 7 bases at J, with 20 bases between. The CDR3 is 15 amino acids. For the CDR3, the DNA is TGTGCCAGCTCGCGGGGCCGGTCGGGATTCGGGGAGCTGTTTTTT. Translating it yields CASSRGRSGFGELFF.

This clone occurred once. The V call is TRBV5-4, the J call TRBJ2-7, with D perhaps matching TRBD2 (6 bases). CDR1 SGHNT and CDR2 YYREEE come from the germline V gene (reference sequence). V was cut by 4 bases and J by 0 bases, with 14 bases left in between. The CDR3 covers 15 residues. The CDR3 DNA is TGTGCCAGCAGCGGGCGTAGCGGAAGCTCCTACGAGCAGTACTTC. It is translated as CASSGRSGSSYEQYF.

The chain employs TRBV7-2 and TRBJ2-2; 7 nucleotides line up with TRBD1. The CDR3 covers 16 residues. The germline CDR1 and CDR2 sequences are SGHTA and FQGNSA. Trimming cost V 5 bases and J 4 bases; bases outside gene matches: 10. CDR3 residues: CASSSTGVRATGELFF. The CDR3 DNA is TGTGCCAGCAGCAGCACAGGGGTGCGGGCCACCGGGGAGCTGTTTTTT.

The V and J genes are TRBV9 and TRBJ2-3; D is ambiguous. Germline-derived CDR1 and CDR2 are SGDLS and YYNGEE. The V end lost 0 bases, the J end lost 1 base, and 12 bases lay between the germline ends. The CDR3 consists of 16 residues. The CDR3 sequence: CASSVAPPGGTDTQYF. The CDR3 bases are TGTGCCAGCAGCGTAGCTCCCCCTGGAGGCACAGATACGCAGTATTTT.

The gene calls are TRBV6-5 and TRBJ2-3; perhaps TRBD1 as D (6 bases). V was shortened by 7 bases and J by 0 bases, with 8 bases between the two germline ends. Germline V gives CDR1 MNHEY, CDR2 SVGAGI. The CDR3 is 13 residues long. The CDR3 DNA reads TGTGCCAGCAAAAGGGGGAGCACAGATACGCAGTATTTT. Residues: CASKRGSTDTQYF.

Points on this clone: Other nucleotide sequences from this sample produce the same CDR3. This chain uses TRBV5-1 with TRBJ2-7; 10 positions match TRBD2. The CDR3 has 14 residues. Germline V gene data show CDR1 as SGHRS and CDR2 as YFSETQ. Losses at the gene ends were 2 bases for V and 2 bases for J; bases not matched to a gene: 1. The CDR3 coding sequence is TGCGCCAGCAGCTTAGCGGGAGGGCCCTACGAGCAGTACTTC. Its protein product is CASSLAGGPYEQYF.

This clone was picked up one time. The chain joins TRBV28 to TRBJ1-3; 7 bases align to TRBD1. In germline, CDR1 is MDHEN, CDR2 SYDVKM. The CDR3 is made up of 15 amino acids. Trimming took 8 bases from V and 1 from J; bases not matched to a gene: 8. CDR3 protein: CASLGGGLSGNTIYF. The CDR3 coding sequence is TGTGCCAGCCTAGGAGGGGGCCTATCTGGAAACACCATATATTTT.

The chain uses TRBV6-5 and TRBJ1-3; D is ambiguous. Germline V lookup: CDR1 MNHEY, CDR2 SVGAGI. This CDR3 is 15 amino acids long. Trimming removed 6 bases from V and 0 bases from J, with 12 bases in between. The CDR3 region is CASRSLVGSGNTIYF. CDR3 nucleotides: TGTGCCAGCAGGAGCCTTGTGGGCTCTGGAAACACCATATATTTT.

The chain has TRBV7-2 and TRBJ1-4; D is possibly TRBD1 (6 bases). Trimming took 7 bases from V and 4 from J, leaving 10 bases between them. This CDR3 region has 13 residues. Germline CDR1 is SGHTA and CDR2 is FQGNSA. The CDR3 coding sequence is TGTGCCAGCAACGGGGGCAGTAATGAAAAACTGTTTTTT. Protein: CASNGGSNEKLFF.

As regards this clone: In the same sample, other DNA sequences code for this CDR3. The J gene is TRBJ2-7, the V gene TRBV7-2; TRBD1 matches 9 bases. CDR1 is SGHTA and CDR2 is FQGNSA in the germline V gene. With V trimmed by 5 bases and J by 1 base, 6 bases remained unmatched. This CDR3 contains 15 residues. CDR3 DNA: TGTGCCAGCAGCCCCGGGACAGGGTTATCCTACGAGCAGTACTTC. Its translation: CASSPGTGLSYEQYF.

As regards this clone: The same CDR3 can be traced to other DNA sequences in this sample. This chain links TRBV18 with TRBJ1-1, with TRBD1 as a possible D gene (6 bases). The CDR3 is made up of 15 amino acids. Germline CDR1 reads KGHSH; CDR2 reads LQKENI. V was pared by 1 base and J by 0 bases, with 9 bases between. In nucleotides, the CDR3 is TGTGCCAGCTCACCACAGGACAGCTTGAACACTGAAGCTTTCTTT. It translates to CASSPQDSLNTEAFF.

This chain connects TRBV5-6 to TRBJ1-3, with TRBD1 as a possible D gene (5 bases). Trimming cost V 4 bases and J 0 bases, with 14 bases left between them. This CDR3 region has 16 residues. In germline, CDR1 is SGHDT, CDR2 YYEEEE. CDR3 bases: TGTGCCAGCAGCACAGACAGAGTGAGCTCTGGAAACACCATATATTTT. Its translation: CASSTDRVSSGNTIYF.

This clone is a singleton in its sample. The V call is TRBV5-1, the J call TRBJ2-7; 8 nucleotides line up with TRBD2. The CDR3 contains 16 residues. V lost 4 bases to trimming and J lost 6 bases; unmatched junction nucleotides: 15. Per germline, CDR1 SGHRS and CDR2 YFSETQ. The CDR3 loop reads CASSPRGTSGLGEQYF. In DNA form, the CDR3 reads TGCGCCAGCAGCCCACGAGGTACTAGCGGCCTCGGCGAGCAGTACTTC. Filled out from reference TRBV5-1 and TRBJ2-7, the complete variable domain reads KAGVTQTPRYLIKTRGQQVTLSCSPISGHRSVSWYQQTPGQGLQFLFEYFSETQRNKGNFPGRFSGRQFSNSRSEMNVSTLELGDSALYLCASSPRGTSGLGEQYFGPGTRLTVT.

The chain links TRBV6-1 to TRBJ1-5; D may be TRBD1 (6 bases). Trimming removed 3 bases at V and 0 bases at J, with 9 bases between. CDR1 and CDR2 (germline): MNHNS, SASEGT. CDR3 size: 15 residues. The CDR3 sequence: CASSDNRASNQPQHF. Written as DNA, the CDR3 is TGTGCCAGCAGTGACAACAGGGCTAGCAATCAGCCCCAGCATTTT.

CDR3 in DNA: TGTGCCAGCAGTCAATGGGGGGCCACTGAAGCTTTCTTT. This encodes CASSQWGATEAFF. V and J are TRBV6-1 and TRBJ1-1; perhaps TRBD1 as D (6 bases). V was shortened by 5 bases and J by 4 bases, with 11 bases between the two germline ends. There are 13 residues in the CDR3. Germline loops: CDR1 MNHNS, CDR2 SASEGT.

The J gene is TRBJ2-1, the V gene TRBV27; TRBD1 matches 8 bases. Trimming removed 5 bases from V and 7 bases from J; junction bases left unmatched: 10. The CDR3 extends over 15 amino acids. Germline V gene data show CDR1 as MNHEY and CDR2 as SMNVEV (reference sequence). The CDR3 sequence: CASSPEDRVRNEQFF. CDR3 in DNA: TGTGCCAGCAGTCCTGAGGACAGGGTTCGTAATGAGCAGTTCTTC.

V usage is TRBV6-1 and J usage is TRBJ2-3; D ambiguous. Trimming took off 0 bases at V and 0 bases at J, with 10 bases between the two ends. This CDR3 has 16 amino acids. CDR1 is MNHNS, CDR2 SASEGT, per germline. CDR3 DNA: TGTGCCAGCAGTGAAGCGATAGACACGAGCACAGATACGCAGTATTTT. Translating gives CASSEAIDTSTDTQYF.

Points on this clone: The same CDR3 also results from other DNA sequences found in this sample. J is TRBJ2-5 and V is TRBV18, with 7 bases aligning to TRBD2. Looked up from germline, CDR1 is KGHSH and CDR2 is LQKENI. The junction had 3 bases not matched to a gene; V was cut back by 3 bases and J by 2 bases. This CDR3 contains 14 residues. The CDR3 DNA is TGTGCCAGCTCACCCCCTAGCGGTCAAGAGACCCAGTACTTC. It codes for CASSPPSGQETQYF.

The gene calls are TRBV6-5 and TRBJ1-4; D unresolved. Germline V lookup: CDR1 MNHEY, CDR2 SVGAGI. The V and J ends lost 2 bases and 4 bases respectively, with 5 bases between them. CDR3 length: 13 amino acids. The CDR3 nucleotides are TGTGCCAGCAGTTACGCACATAATGAAAAACTGTTTTTT. Residues: CASSYAHNEKLFF.

V usage is TRBV5-1 and J usage is TRBJ2-7, with 7 nucleotides matching TRBD1. This CDR3 spans 15 amino acids. Germline trimming cut 3 bases from V and 5 bases from J; bases unmatched to any gene: 11. CDR1 and CDR2 from the germline V gene are SGHRS and YFSETQ. The CDR3 coding sequence is TGCGCCAGCAGCTCATACAGGGGACAAACTGACGAGCAGTACTTC. It yields the protein CASSSYRGQTDEQYF.

The V and J genes are TRBV7-8 and TRBJ2-7, with D unresolved. The germline V gene encodes CDR1 SGHVS and CDR2 FQNEAQ. V was trimmed by 1 base and J by 1 base, leaving 5 bases between them. The CDR3 covers 13 residues. CDR3 nucleotide sequence: TGTGCCAGCAGCTTAGACGGTTCCTACGAGCAGTACTTC. As protein: CASSLDGSYEQYF.